This T cell receptor beta chain was documented in a study of identifying expanded T cells in peripheral blood. Some clones are missing from TCRdb's copy, which holds only in-frame ones; the method was immunoSEQ multiplex PCR. This sample carries 90,000 to 95,000 clones, roughly 87% of them seen once, and the ten largest clones take 4.5% to 7%. The CDR3 sequence is 15 residues long. Germline lookup yields CDR1 LNHDA and CDR2 SQIVND (reference sequence). Trimming removed 8 bases from V and 3 bases from J, with 20 bases in between. Sample: blood. The genes are TRBV19 and TRBJ2-7; tentatively, D is TRBD1 or TRBD2 (7 bases each). The sequence was collected from a person aged 18 to 75 in good health. The CDR3 is CASAREGALDYEQYF. The DNA of the CDR3 is TGTGCCAGTGCGAGGGAGGGGGCGTTGGACTACGAGCAGTACTTC. Looking up the rest from reference TRBV19 and TRBJ2-7 gives the full variable domain: DGGITQSPKYLFRKEGQNVTLSCEQNLNHDAMYWYRQDPGQGLRLIYYSQIVNDFQKGDIAEGYSVSREKKESFPLTVTSAQKNPTAFYLCASAREGALDYEQYFGPGTRLTVT.